This TCR beta chain was found in a study of T-cell memory formation after mild COVID-19. Study context: For the most part, TCR clusters were specific to one donor.

Employing constant-segment primers, 5'RACE generated TCR alpha and TCR beta cDNA libraries bearing sample barcodes and UMIs. TCRdb independently ran MiXCR on the 5' RACE reads; one entry per CDR3 protein. The data show about 350,000 distinct CDR3 sequences, 25% to 30% seen once. In its sample, this clonotype was seen a few times. What it binds is unknown. Findings and caveats of the study: Mainly in CM and EM were contracting CD4+ clones; CD8+ were in EMRA.

Germline CDR1 MNHEY, CDR2 SMNVEV (reference sequence). The trim removed 6 bases at V and 9 bases at J, leaving 9 bases unmatched. The CDR3 spans 15 residues. Sequenced input: PBMCs or a T cell subset sorted from them (not recorded which). The chain couples TRBV27 to TRBJ1-6; TRBD1 agrees at 9 bases. This TCR was recovered from an adult woman who had mild COVID-19 (a few samples of this study predate the infection). Cell type and time point are not known. CDR3 nucleotides: TGTGCCAGCAGCCATGGGACAGGGTGGGGTTCACCCCTCCACTTT. Amino acids: CASSHGTGWGSPLHF.